One sample yielded the 4 T cell receptor beta chains listed below, sequenced in a study of regulatory T cells in long-lasting Graves disease. Time point denoted: newly diagnosed GD, antithyroid drugs for less than 3 months. TCR sequences were obtained from RNA taken from PBMCs. CDR3-region Arm-PCR and iRepertoire HTBI primers produced the TCR beta libraries. TCRdb called the multiplex PCR reads again in MiXCR, with one record for every CDR3 protein. The table records about 360,000 distinct CDR3 sequences, roughly 16% of them present only once. The sample also formed part of further work on T cells in Graves' hyperthyroidism and ophthalmopathy.

The source was peripheral blood mononuclear cells (PBMCs), collected at new diagnosis, from a patient treated with antithyroid drugs. The receptors derive from a woman aged 18-29 years with Graves disease.

A few counts support this clonotype. The chain couples TRBV6-2 or TRBV6-3 to TRBJ2-2; 7 nucleotides align to TRBD1. There are 16 residues in the CDR3. V was pared by 7 bases and J by 6 bases, with 14 bases of the junction left unmatched. The germline V gene encodes CDR1 MNHEY and CDR2 SVGEGT. CDR3 coding DNA: TGTGCCAGCACCCTAAAGACAGGGATAAAGGCCGGGGAGCTGTTTTTT. Its translation is CASTLKTGIKAGELFF.

The table lists this clonotype with many counts. J is TRBJ2-5 and V is TRBV12-3 or TRBV12-4, with 8 nucleotides matching TRBD2. V was clipped by 5 bases and J by 3 bases; unmatched bases: 11. This CDR3 contains 16 residues. In DNA, the CDR3 is TGTGCCAGCAGTGCACCCGGGACTAGGAGGAAAGAGACCCAGTACTTC. Translating it yields CASSAPGTRRKETQYF.

In its sample, this clonotype was seen many times. The rearrangement links TRBV18 to TRBJ1-4; D gene ambiguous. The CDR3 spans 14 residues. The V and J ends lost 8 bases and 0 bases respectively, with 10 bases between them. Germline CDR1 reads KGHSH; CDR2 reads LQKENI. Written as DNA, the CDR3 is TGTGCCAGCAGCCCAGGAGCAACTAATGAAAAACTGTTTTTT. Its protein is CASSPGATNEKLFF.

This clonotype was detected only a few times. The chain is built from TRBV20-1 and TRBJ1-1; no clear D gene. Between the trimmed V and J ends, which lost 0 bases and 8 bases, there was a span of 16 bases. The CDR3 extends over 14 amino acids. The germline V gene encodes CDR1 DFQATT and CDR2 SNEGSKA (reference sequence). The CDR3 loop is CSARDARKRNEAFF. CDR3 DNA: TGCAGTGCTAGAGATGCCCGGAAGCGCAACGAAGCTTTCTTT.